The text below deals with one T cell receptor (beta chain). Its antigen is as yet unknown. This specimen belongs to a study of brain T cells in children with intractable seizures. Sequencing was limited to surgery cases with top T cell transcript signatures in brain tissue. Pre-surgery treatment included at least one anti-epileptic drug. TCRdb's table, derived via immunoSEQ multiplex PCR, lists solely in-frame clones and lacks some. The sample lists roughly 110,000 clones, around 94% occurring once. The study's findings and limits: Clones missing pre-surgery may reflect undersampling of that blood sample. Only CDR3 sequence similarity suggested viral specificity, without known HCMV serostatus.

Germline V CDR1 and CDR2: MNHEY, SVGAGI. The CDR3 length is 14 residues. J gave up 7 bases and V 7 bases, and 10 bases lay outside the gene matches. The sequencing used peripheral blood, collected at surgery. The gene calls are TRBV6-5 and TRBJ2-7; 10 bases map to TRBD2. The sequence came from a boy in the first two years of life with hemimegalencephaly and intractable seizures. CDR3 sequence reads: CASNKAGGPWEQYF. In DNA form, the CDR3 reads TGTGCCAGCAACAAAGCGGGAGGGCCGTGGGAGCAGTACTTC.